Below, one TCR beta chain is given with its context. This clone was counted between two and nine times. Its antigen is currently not known. No much larger clone exists at a distance of one base, and base qualities are not known. This sample is drawn from a study of cytomegalovirus exposure and HLA in healthy donors (dated by TCRdb to 2017 to 2019). With respect to the entire study: In an earlier analysis of about 560 of the donors, under 300 Gb of sequence data and some 100 million unique TCR beta sequences from about 179 million T cells were reported. An early release covering about 600 HLA-typed donors comprised roughly 300 gigabases of sequencing data and approximately 85 million unique TCR sequences. Among the approximately 400 genotyped donors, approximately 76% belonged to the genetic ancestry cluster associated with self-reported Caucasian donors. The study aimed to test whether cataloging public T cell receptors could reveal signatures of past pathogen exposure. The study profiled the T cell repertoires of under 850 subjects by immunosequencing and related them to cytomegalovirus serostatus. Along with the approximately 700-subject first cohort, a separate validation cohort of over 90 different subjects was used. The study combined high-throughput TCR immunosequencing, statistical association of individual TCRs with disease status, and machine learning to predict cytomegalovirus infection status. To study patterns of TCR occurrence, a later analysis re-analyzed previously published TCR beta repertoires from several hundred donors and added high-resolution HLA genotyping. The later analysis used no new phenotypic data to find candidate immune exposures, relying instead on TCR beta sequences and their occurrence across donors. An earlier analysis of some 500 of the donors applied high-throughput TCR beta sequencing to assess whether each TCR beta V gene segment acted as functional or pseudogenic. Donor age, sex, ethnicity and CMV serostatus were compiled alongside the repertoire data. In a later genetic analysis, genome-wide SNP genotypes for about three fifths of the roughly 670 donors were used, and that subset was treated as a discovery cohort. Every discovery cohort repertoire had been produced on one sequencing platform. Class I and class II HLA loci were covered by the typing at four-digit resolution. The number of typed donors differed by locus: roughly 620-640 for A, B, C, DRB1 and DQB1; 500 to 550 for DQA1; around 580 for DPA1; and about 450 for DPB1. About 5 DR-DQ haplotypes were handled as single units for association and clustering, since linkage in the cohort was strong. Among approximately 370 genotyped donors of the cohort, an average of around 250,000 unique TCR beta nucleotide sequences was sequenced per donor, of which roughly 18% were non-productive.

What the research found in general, with its limitations: Roughly uniform sequencing depth across donors was assumed in presence/absence analyses, although this assumption may not hold. In a later analysis, most CMV-associated TCR beta chains were found to appear HLA-restricted, with HLA associations seemingly driven largely by CMV exposure. Specific HLA alleles were associated with 16,951 TCR beta sequences at a false discovery rate of 0.05 in a later analysis. A further reported finding was that TCR beta sequences accurately predicted the HLA-A and HLA-B alleles for most subjects in the first cohort. Broadly in line with IMGT annotations, most TCR beta V segments showed up in productive rearrangements about 87% or about 30% of the time in an earlier analysis of some 590 of the donors. In a later analysis, several top co-occurrence clusters were reported to appear linked to parvovirus B19, influenza, CMV and Epstein-Barr virus. Some IMGT-functional V segments, including TRBV6-2 and TRBV6-3, could not be told apart with the 87-base-pair reads, so those segments were excluded. Linkage disequilibrium might explain the correlated functional status among segregating V segments, but an unknown experimental factor could not be excluded. Compared with the roughly 720-donor mean, donors in an Asian-associated ancestry cluster had fewer N-insertions in productive TCRs, according to a later genetic analysis. In a later analysis, HLA-associated TCR beta chains were found to be more clonally expanded and to have lower generation probabilities than equally common non-associated chains. In vitro tests confirmed that three of the cytomegalovirus-associated TCR beta chains recognize cytomegalovirus antigens. In a later genetic analysis, a missense DCLRE1C variant was associated with V-gene and J-gene trimming of TCR beta chains, and the association was replicated in an independent cohort. CMV serostatus was the only immune exposure information available for the cohort. In this cohort, only TCR beta chains were sequenced, and detectable features were limited by the absence of alpha or paired-chain data. Over 15 rarely observed V segments, including chromosome 9 orphons, were excluded from the earlier analysis of approximately 500 of the donors because counts were too low. It was suggested by the authors that the approach could potentially be generalized to other disease states and immunological phenotypes. A cluster of highly shared sequence variants was judged likely to represent a technical artifact of the sequencing pipeline. When HLA alleles, especially DR and DQ, strongly co-occurred, attributing TCR associations to individual alleles was difficult. Because HLA typing was unavailable for some donors at each locus, only the typed subset was used in association tests. A total of around 150 TCR beta chains were listed by the study as associated with cytomegalovirus. In both the original and validation cohorts, the classifier was reported to diagnose cytomegalovirus status with high specificity and sensitivity. Most TCR sequences were seen in very few donors, while some public TCRs were found in many individuals. In a later analysis, the rate of TCR association differed among HLA loci, with DRB1 alleles having the most associated TCRs and HLA-C alleles having the fewest.

The cohort consisted of 600 to 700 healthy bone marrow donors. At the time of sampling, every cohort member was nominally healthy, though immune exposures that went unrecorded were likely present. The donor tested CMV seronegative, placing the donor among the 350 or so seronegative members of the cohort. Every donor gave a peripheral blood sample, and the peripheral blood mononuclear cells from that sample were used for TCR beta sequencing. Genomic DNA was extracted from the blood cell samples with the Qiagen DNeasy Blood Extraction Kit. At the junction V is shortened by 2 bases and J by 4 bases; bases outside the gene matches: 2. The CDR3 runs 14 amino acids, cysteine and phenylalanine included. The sequence is cut down to CDR3 DNA, 42 bases in frame from base 1. The germline V gene encodes CDR1 MDHEN and CDR2 SYDVKM. The library was generated by the immunoSEQ multiplex PCR assay. The multiplex PCR relied on a mix of 60 forward primers for TCR Vbeta segments and 13 reverse primers for TCR Jbeta segments. The CDR3 region of rearranged TCR beta genes was amplified from genomic DNA with a multiplex PCR assay. On the Illumina HiSeq System, the amplified TCR beta libraries were sequenced as 87-base-pair reads. In the original analysis: A later analysis tallied around 87 million unique TCR beta chains across the approximately 670 repertoires, and some 10 million of those chains were shared by two or more donors. A nearest-neighbor algorithm error-corrected the raw reads and collapsed the reads into unique sequences, merging closely related sequences to remove PCR and sequencing errors. CDR3 sequences were aligned to IMGT reference sequences to assign V, D and J gene segments. For a sequence to be retained, a match of at least six nucleotides to both a V gene segment and a J gene segment was required. Rearrangements were classified as productive when the CDR3 lacked stop codons and remained in frame with V and J, and all other rearrangements were classified as non-productive. Following IMGT convention, CDR3 was defined as the stretch from the second conserved V-encoded cysteine to the conserved J-encoded phenylalanine. In an earlier analysis of around 540 of the donors, sequences lacking an unambiguous match to a single V gene segment were excluded. In an earlier analysis of around 590 of the donors, a V segment was called functional when productive rearrangements were above 56.7%, and segregating when the standard deviation between donors exceeded 5%. A statistical classification framework was built to diagnose cytomegalovirus status from the catalog of TCR beta chain sequences. In a later analysis, V and J genes were assigned by comparing TCR nucleotide sequences against IMGT/GENE-DB human TR gene sequences. A later analysis assigned CDR3 sequences and most-parsimonious VDJ recombination scenarios with the TCRdist pipeline. In a later analysis, each TCR beta chain was defined by its CDR3 amino acid sequence together with its V-gene family, and reads lacking a unique V-gene family were excluded. To address suspected cross-contamination and a sequencing artifact, a later analysis removed a few hundred highly shared, low-generation-probability nucleotide sequences. For each public chain, a later analysis derived a clonal expansion index from normalized ranks of inferred template counts within each repertoire. In a later analysis, generation probabilities were computed using a VDJ recombination model fitted to out-of-frame rearrangements, and the results were checked against IGoR. In a later analysis, TCR-TCR, TCR-HLA and TCR-CMV co-occurrence was scored with hypergeometric tests, and a repertoire-size bias correction was applied to TCR pairs. To estimate false discovery rates, a later analysis permuted the HLA or CMV assignments 20 times. A later analysis grouped co-occurring TCRs with DBSCAN, adding TCRdist sequence similarity when clustering within HLA-allele-positive subsets. For co-occurrence clustering, repertoires with fewer than 30,000 or more than 120,000 public chains were excluded, along with five repertoires with anomalous nucleotide sharing. TCRdb carries this immuneACCESS record with in-frame sequences only. Its versions omit some clonotypes, under half of them owing to an unresolved V gene in the studies checked, with the rest unexplained. The V and J calls and the clone size are those of that table, but D and trimming were determined from the DNA. The sample contains approximately 170,000 clones, roughly 73% of them found a single time. Together, the top ten hold over 3% of the sample.

This TCR derives from a female donor in good health and CMV-seronegative. Specimen: PBMCs. The chain was built from TRBV28 and TRBJ1-1; a stretch of 9 junction bases matches TRBD1. The DNA sequence follows: TGTGCCAGCAGTTTAGAGACAGGGGGCACTGAAGCTTTCTTT. Its protein product is CASSLETGGTEAFF. Outside the CDR3, residues come from the reference TRBV28 and TRBJ1-1 proteins, so the full variable domain is: DVKVTQSSRYLVKRTGEKVFLECVQDMDHENMFWYRQDPGLGLRLIYFSYDVKMKEKGDIPEGYSVSREKKERFSLILESASTNQTSMYLCASSLETGGTEAFFGQGTRLTVV.